The 18 T cell receptor beta chains given below trace back to one sample, sequenced in a study of T cells in Graves' hyperthyroidism and ophthalmopathy. Amplification yielded TCR beta CDR3 regions, with RNA transcripts as the source. A first-round RT-PCR of the TCR CDR3 used the HTBI primer set. From the multiplex PCR reads, TCRdb called clonotypes with MiXCR, one entry per CDR3 protein. The table lists about 560,000 distinct CDR3 sequences, 14% of them singletons. The sequencing sample was made of blood. Receptors were obtained from a woman in her 40s with Graves' hyperthyroidism.

This clonotype appeared many times. The chain employs TRBV11-2 and TRBJ2-1; 9 nucleotides align to TRBD1. The V and J ends lost 0 bases and 1 base, in that order; junction bases with no gene match: 10. Per germline, CDR1 SGHAT and CDR2 FQNNGV. This CDR3 is built from 19 residues. The CDR3 nucleotides are TGTGCCAGCAGCTTAGATACAGGGGGCCTTCTAGATTCCTACAATGAGCAGTTCTTC. It encodes CASSLDTGGLLDSYNEQFF.

This clonotype showed up many times. The rearrangement uses TRBV10-2 and TRBJ2-7; TRBD2 is a possible D gene (6 bases). The ends were cut back, 3 bases at V and 7 bases at J, with 19 bases in the middle. Germline assignment: CDR1 WSHSY and CDR2 SAAADI. The CDR3 contains 15 residues. The CDR3 DNA follows: TGCGCCAGCAGTGATTGGGCGGAGGGAAGGGGTGAGCAGTACTTC. Amino acid sequence: CASSDWAEGRGEQYF.

There are a few counts of this clonotype. The rearrangement uses TRBV19 and TRBJ2-1, with TRBD2 as a possible D gene (5 bases). Germline CDR1 LNHDA, CDR2 SQIVND (reference sequence). V was cut by 3 bases and J by 5 bases, with 11 bases left in between. This CDR3 is 14 amino acids long. Written as DNA, the CDR3 is TGTGCCAGTAGTATCGCGAGAGGGCACAATGAGCAGTTCTTC. Amino acids: CASSIARGHNEQFF. The variable domain in full, with the rest retrieved from reference TRBV19 and TRBJ2-1, is DGGITQSPKYLFRKEGQNVTLSCEQNLNHDAMYWYRQDPGQGLRLIYYSQIVNDFQKGDIAEGYSVSREKKESFPLTVTSAQKNPTAFYLCASSIARGHNEQFFGPGTRLTVL.

The chain links TRBV7-8 to TRBJ2-1; the match to TRBD1 covers 9 bases. The CDR3 totals 17 residues. Germline CDR1 reads SGHVS; CDR2 reads FQNEAQ. V lost 1 base, J lost 5 bases, and 9 bases stayed unmatched. CDR3 nucleotide sequence: TGTGCCAGCAGCTTAGGTCCCCGGGGGACAGGGAACAATGAGCAGTTCTTC. Its protein product is CASSLGPRGTGNNEQFF. The variable domain in full, completed from reference TRBV7-8 and TRBJ2-1, reads GAGVSQSPRYKVAKRGQDVALRCDPISGHVSLFWYQQALGQGPEFLTYFQNEAQLDKSGLPSDRFFAERPEGSVSTLKIQRTQQEDSAVYLCASSLGPRGTGNNEQFFGPGTRLTVL.

The sample holds many counts of this clonotype. The chain combines TRBV25-1 with TRBJ2-3, with D tentatively TRBD2 (6 bases). The length of the CDR3 is 16 residues. Germline CDR1 is MGHDK and CDR2 is SYGVNS. Trimming cost V 4 bases and J 3 bases, with 17 bases left between them. CDR3 DNA sequence: TGTGCCAGCAGTGTAGGGGCGTGGGACTCAACAGATACGCAGTATTTT. It encodes CASSVGAWDSTDTQYF.

Turning to this clonotype: One base away lies a much larger clone, so this may be a sequencing read error. The V gene is TRBV30, the J gene TRBJ2-7; D remains ambiguous. Germline V gene lookup returns CDR1 GTSNPN and CDR2 SVGIG (reference sequence). The CDR3 loop spans 11 amino acids. The CDR3 loop reads CAWSARYEQHF. CDR3 DNA: TGTGCCTGGAGCGCCAGGTACGAGCAGCACTTC.

This clonotype has a handful of counts. The J gene is TRBJ2-7, the V gene TRBV14, with D possibly matching TRBD2 (6 bases). The CDR3 extends over 15 amino acids. V shed 1 base and J shed 1 base, with 11 bases lying between them. Per the germline V gene, CDR1 is SGHDN and CDR2 is FVKESK. As DNA, the CDR3 is TGTGCCAGCAGCCAAGTTCCGGGAGCATCCTACGAGCAGTACTTC. It is translated as CASSQVPGASYEQYF.

In its sample, this clonotype was seen many times. At one of its ends the junction is not consistent with the germline gene, which may arise from a read error. The rearrangement joins TRBV28 to TRBJ1-2; D remains unclear. The CDR3 consists of 15 residues. Germline CDR1 MDHEN, CDR2 SYDVKM. The CDR3 protein is CASSSQTPMNYGYAF. CDR3 nucleotide sequence: TGTGCCAGCAGTTCACAGACACCAATGAACTATGGCTACGCCTTC.

The chain uses TRBV29-1 and TRBJ2-1; the D call may be TRBD1 or TRBD2 (5 bases each). Germline V gene lookup returns CDR1 SQVTM and CDR2 ANQGSEA. This CDR3 is built from 13 residues. V shed 6 bases and J shed 5 bases, with 14 bases lying between them. This CDR3 is CSVERVGDNEQFF. Written as DNA, the CDR3 is TGCAGCGTCGAGAGGGTAGGGGACAATGAGCAGTTCTTC.

This clonotype was found many times. CDR3 DNA: TGTGCCAGCAGAAGACTAGCGGGAGGCCCCGGGGAAGGAAACATTCAGTACTTC. It codes for CASRRLAGGPGEGNIQYF. This sequence joins TRBV6-1 and TRBJ2-4, with 13 nucleotides matching TRBD2. Germline values: CDR1 MNHNS, CDR2 SASEGT. V lost 6 bases and J lost 6; bases outside the gene matches: 14. The CDR3 loop spans 18 amino acids.

This clonotype showed up just a few times. The rearrangement uses TRBV20-1 and TRBJ2-1; 12 bases agree with TRBD2. The CDR3 runs 15 residues. Germline CDR1 is DFQATT and CDR2 is SNEGSKA (reference sequence). J gave up 8 bases and V 0 bases, and 5 bases lay outside the gene matches. The DNA of the CDR3 is TGCAGTGCTAGAGATTTCCTAGCGGGAGGGGATGAGCAGTTCTTC. Residues: CSARDFLAGGDEQFF.

The sample holds a few counts of this clonotype. The chain uses TRBV6-6 and TRBJ1-2; D is perhaps TRBD1 (5 bases). Germline lookup yields CDR1 MNHNY and CDR2 SVGAGI (reference sequence). Trimming took 1 base from V and 8 from J, leaving 14 bases between them. The CDR3 spans 14 residues. CDR3 loop: CASSYFDIKGGYTF. In nucleotides, the CDR3 is TGTGCCAGCAGTTACTTCGACATAAAGGGGGGCTACACCTTC.

J is TRBJ2-7 and V is TRBV4-1; D is unresolved. V was trimmed by 4 bases and J by 7 bases, leaving 20 bases between them. Germline V gene data show CDR1 as MGHRA and CDR2 as YSYEKL. The CDR3 runs to 15 residues. CDR3 nucleotide sequence: TGCGCCAGCAGCCCAACACCGGTAGGGCCGTCAGAGCAGTACTTC. Its protein is CASSPTPVGPSEQYF.

This clonotype was detected ten times or more. The CDR3 bases are TGTGCCAGCAGTTTAGTCGGGACCGGACCCTACGAGCAGTACTTC. This gives the protein CASSLVGTGPYEQYF. V gene TRBV28 combines with J gene TRBJ2-7; the D gene could be TRBD1 or TRBD2 (5 bases each). The CDR3 runs 15 residues. The ends were cut back, 2 bases at V and 2 bases at J, with 13 bases in the middle. Germline CDR1 is MDHEN and CDR2 is SYDVKM.

This clonotype was counted at least ten times. The rearrangement uses TRBV30 and TRBJ2-1; no reliable D call. There are 15 residues in the CDR3. Per the germline V gene, CDR1 is GTSNPN and CDR2 is SVGIG (reference sequence). V was cut by 0 bases and J by 2 bases, with 11 bases left in between. DNA for the CDR3: TGTGCCTGGAGTGTTCCGGACCTGACCTACAATGAGCAGTTCTTC. Its protein product is CAWSVPDLTYNEQFF.

This clonotype has ten or more counts. The chain has TRBV11-2 and TRBJ1-2, with a possible D match to TRBD1 (6 bases). The V gene lost 6 bases and the J gene lost 6 bases, with 14 bases spanning the gap. This CDR3 has 13 amino acids. The germline V gene has CDR1 SGHAT and CDR2 FQNNGV. Written as DNA, the CDR3 is TGTGCCAGCAGGCAACAGGGAATGGATGGCTACACCTTC. Translated, it gives CASRQQGMDGYTF.

In this sample, this clonotype turned up many times. This chain uses TRBV11-2 with TRBJ2-1; 7 bases match TRBD2. V was pared by 5 bases and J by 6 bases, with 4 bases of the junction left unmatched. CDR3 size: 13 residues. From germline, CDR1 is SGHAT and CDR2 FQNNGV. The CDR3 protein is CASSISGINEQFF. The CDR3 DNA follows: TGTGCCAGCAGCATAAGCGGGATCAATGAGCAGTTCTTC.

This sequence joins TRBV7-9 and TRBJ2-1, with 13 bases identical to TRBD2. In germline, CDR1 is SEHNR, CDR2 FQNEAQ (reference sequence). Trimming took 5 bases from V and 12 from J; bases not matched to a gene: 10. CDR3 length: 15 residues. This CDR3 is CASSPRLAGGLVQFF. The DNA for the CDR3 is TGTGCCAGCAGCCCGAGACTAGCGGGAGGTTTGGTGCAGTTCTTC. Full variable domain (outside the CDR3, taken from reference TRBV7-9 and TRBJ2-1): DTGVSQNPRHKITKRGQNVTFRCDPISEHNRLYWYRQTLGQGPEFLTYFQNEAQLEKSRLLSDRFSAERPKGSFSTLEIQRTEQGDSAMYLCASSPRLAGGLVQFFGPGTRLTVL.